This T cell receptor (beta chain) came from a study of blood T cell repertoires in COVID-19. Germline CDR1 WNHNN, CDR2 SYGVQD (reference sequence). This CDR3 is 15 amino acids long. The V and J ends lost 2 bases and 6 bases, in that order; junction bases with no gene match: 5. This clone was seen a few times. Only in-frame clones appear in the TCRdb table, and some are missing; sequencing was by immunoSEQ multiplex PCR. The table records roughly 200,000 clones, approximately 86% of them present only once. This TCR came from a woman aged 25-40 years who had been exposed to COVID-19. The chain joins TRBV10-1 to TRBJ1-5; TRBD1 aligns across 9 bases. The source material was PBMCs or T cells enriched from blood (not recorded which). The CDR3 bases are TGCGCCAGCAGTGAGGGGACAGGGTACGGTCAGCCCCAGCATTTT. It codes for CASSEGTGYGQPQHF.